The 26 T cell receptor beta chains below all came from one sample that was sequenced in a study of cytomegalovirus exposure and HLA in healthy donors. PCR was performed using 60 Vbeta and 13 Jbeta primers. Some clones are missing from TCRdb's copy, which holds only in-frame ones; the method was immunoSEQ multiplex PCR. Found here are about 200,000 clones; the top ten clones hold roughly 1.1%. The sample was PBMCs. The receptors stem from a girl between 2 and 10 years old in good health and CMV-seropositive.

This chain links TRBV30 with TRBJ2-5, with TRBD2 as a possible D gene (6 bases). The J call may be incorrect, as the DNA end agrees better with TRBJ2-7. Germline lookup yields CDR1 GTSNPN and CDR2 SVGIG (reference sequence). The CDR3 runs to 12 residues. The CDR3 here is CAWSYGGYEQYF. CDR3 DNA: TGTGCCTGGAGTTATGGGGGGTACGAGCAGTACTTC.

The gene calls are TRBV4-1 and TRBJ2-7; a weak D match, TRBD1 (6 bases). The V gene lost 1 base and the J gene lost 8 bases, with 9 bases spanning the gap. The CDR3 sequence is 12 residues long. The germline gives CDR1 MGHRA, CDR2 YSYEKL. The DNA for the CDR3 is TGCGCCAGCAGCCAAGTACAGGGTCAGCAGTACTTC. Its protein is CASSQVQGQQYF.

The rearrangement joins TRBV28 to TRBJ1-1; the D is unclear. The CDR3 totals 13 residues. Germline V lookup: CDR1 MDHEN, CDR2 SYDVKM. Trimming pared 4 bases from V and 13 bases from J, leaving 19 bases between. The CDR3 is CASSSPRPSIVFF. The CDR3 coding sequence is TGTGCCAGCAGTTCACCCCGTCCCTCTATTGTTTTCTTT.

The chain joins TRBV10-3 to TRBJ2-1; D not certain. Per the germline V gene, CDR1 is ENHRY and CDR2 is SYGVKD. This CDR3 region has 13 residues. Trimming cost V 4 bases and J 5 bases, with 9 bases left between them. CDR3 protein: CAISGDSNNEQFF. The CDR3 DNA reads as TGTGCCATCAGTGGCGATAGCAACAATGAGCAGTTCTTC.

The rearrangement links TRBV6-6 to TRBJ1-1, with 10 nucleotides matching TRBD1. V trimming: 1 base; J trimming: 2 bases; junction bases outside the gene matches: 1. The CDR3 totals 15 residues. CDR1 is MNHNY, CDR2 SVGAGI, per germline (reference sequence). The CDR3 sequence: CASSYLTGGNTEAFF. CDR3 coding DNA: TGTGCCAGCAGTTACTTGACAGGGGGCAACACTGAAGCTTTCTTT.

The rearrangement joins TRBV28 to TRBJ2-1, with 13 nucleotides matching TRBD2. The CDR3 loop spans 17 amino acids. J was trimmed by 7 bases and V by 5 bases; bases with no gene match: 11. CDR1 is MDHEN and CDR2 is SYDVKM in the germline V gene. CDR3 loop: CASSPLGLAGIRNEQFF. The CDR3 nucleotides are TGTGCCAGCAGTCCCCTGGGACTAGCGGGAATCAGGAATGAGCAGTTCTTC.

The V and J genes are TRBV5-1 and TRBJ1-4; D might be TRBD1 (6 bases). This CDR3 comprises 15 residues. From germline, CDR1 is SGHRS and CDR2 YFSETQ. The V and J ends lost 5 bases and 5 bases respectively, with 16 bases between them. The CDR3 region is CASRASGQGNEKLFF. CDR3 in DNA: TGCGCCAGCAGGGCCTCGGGGCAGGGGAATGAAAAACTGTTTTTT.

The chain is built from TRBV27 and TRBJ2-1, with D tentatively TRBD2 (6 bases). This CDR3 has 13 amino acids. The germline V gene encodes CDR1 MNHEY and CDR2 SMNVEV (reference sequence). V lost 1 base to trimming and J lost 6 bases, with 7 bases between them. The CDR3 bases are TGTGCCAGCAGTTTATGGGGAGGCAATGAGCAGTTCTTC. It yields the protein CASSLWGGNEQFF.

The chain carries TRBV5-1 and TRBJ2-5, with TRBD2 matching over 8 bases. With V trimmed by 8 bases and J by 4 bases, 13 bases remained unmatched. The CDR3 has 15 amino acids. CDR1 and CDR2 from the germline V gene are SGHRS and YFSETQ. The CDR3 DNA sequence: TGCGCCAGAGGTAGGGCTAGCGGGCCGCCAGAGACCCAGTACTTC. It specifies CARGRASGPPETQYF.

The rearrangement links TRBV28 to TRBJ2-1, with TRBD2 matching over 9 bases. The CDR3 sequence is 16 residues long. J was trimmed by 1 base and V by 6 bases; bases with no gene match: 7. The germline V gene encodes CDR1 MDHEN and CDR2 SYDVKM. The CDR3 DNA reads TGTGCCAGCAGAGAATATGGACTAGCGTCCTACAATGAGCAGTTCTTC. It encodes CASREYGLASYNEQFF.

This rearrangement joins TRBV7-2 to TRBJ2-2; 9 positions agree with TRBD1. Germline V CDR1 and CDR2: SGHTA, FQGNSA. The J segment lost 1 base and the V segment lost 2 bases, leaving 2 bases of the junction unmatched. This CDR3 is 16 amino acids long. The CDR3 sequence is CASSLWGQGNTGELFF. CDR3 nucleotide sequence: TGTGCCAGCAGCTTATGGGGACAGGGGAACACCGGGGAGCTGTTTTTT.

CDR3 loop: CASSTGLGEQYF. The CDR3 DNA reads as TGTGCCAGTAGTACAGGTCTCGGCGAGCAGTACTTC. The chain employs TRBV19 and TRBJ2-7; D is unresolved. This CDR3 spans 12 amino acids. Germline V gene data show CDR1 as LNHDA and CDR2 as SQIVND (reference sequence). V gave up 4 bases and J gave up 6 bases, with 10 bases separating them.

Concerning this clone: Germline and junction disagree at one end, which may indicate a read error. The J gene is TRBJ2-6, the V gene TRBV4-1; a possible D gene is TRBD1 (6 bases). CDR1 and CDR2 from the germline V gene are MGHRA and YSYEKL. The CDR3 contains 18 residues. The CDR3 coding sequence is TGCGCCAGCACCCAAAGGGACACCCAACTCTCTGGGGCCAACGTCCTGACTTTC. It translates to CASTQRDTQLSGANVLTF.

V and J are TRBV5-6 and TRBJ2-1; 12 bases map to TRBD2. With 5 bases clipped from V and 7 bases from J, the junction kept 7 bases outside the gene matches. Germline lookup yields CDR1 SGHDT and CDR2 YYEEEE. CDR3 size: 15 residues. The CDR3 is CASRPTSGGWNEQFF. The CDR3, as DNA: TGTGCCAGCAGACCGACTAGCGGGGGTTGGAATGAGCAGTTCTTC.

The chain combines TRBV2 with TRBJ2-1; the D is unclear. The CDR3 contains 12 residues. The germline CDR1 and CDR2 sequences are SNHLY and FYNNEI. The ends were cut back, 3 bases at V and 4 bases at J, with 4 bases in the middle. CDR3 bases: TGTGCCAGCAGTGACGAGTACAATGAGCAGTTCTTC. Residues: CASSDEYNEQFF.

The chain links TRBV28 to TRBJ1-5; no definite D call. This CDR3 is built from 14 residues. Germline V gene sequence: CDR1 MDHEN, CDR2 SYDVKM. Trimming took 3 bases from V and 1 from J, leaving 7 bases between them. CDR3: CASSLRRSNQPQHF. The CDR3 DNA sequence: TGTGCCAGCAGTTTGAGGCGGAGCAATCAGCCCCAGCATTTT.

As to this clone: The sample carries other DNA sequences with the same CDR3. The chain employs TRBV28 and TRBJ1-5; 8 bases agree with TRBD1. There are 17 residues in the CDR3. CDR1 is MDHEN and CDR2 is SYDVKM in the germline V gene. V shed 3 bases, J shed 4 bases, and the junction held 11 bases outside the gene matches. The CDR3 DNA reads TGTGCCAGCAGTTTTATACGGAGACAGGGGCGTAATCAGCCCCAGCATTTT. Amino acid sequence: CASSFIRRQGRNQPQHF.

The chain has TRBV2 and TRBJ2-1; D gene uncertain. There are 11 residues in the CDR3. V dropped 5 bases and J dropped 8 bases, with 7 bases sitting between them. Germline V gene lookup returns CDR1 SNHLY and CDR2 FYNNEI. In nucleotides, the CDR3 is TGTGCCAGCAGTCCAAGCGATGAGCAGTTCTTC. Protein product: CASSPSDEQFF. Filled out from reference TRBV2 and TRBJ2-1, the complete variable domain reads EPEVTQTPSHQVTQMGQEVILRCVPISNHLYFYWYRQILGQKVEFLVSFYNNEISEKSEIFDDQFSVERPDGSNFTLKIRSTKLEDSAMYFCASSPSDEQFFGPGTRLTVL.

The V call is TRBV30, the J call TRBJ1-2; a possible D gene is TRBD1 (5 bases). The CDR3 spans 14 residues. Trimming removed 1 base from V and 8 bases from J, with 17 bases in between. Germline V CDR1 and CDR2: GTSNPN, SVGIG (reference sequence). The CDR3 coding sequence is TGTGCCTGGAGTGCGGAAGGGGAAGGGTACGGCTACACCTTC. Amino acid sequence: CAWSAEGEGYGYTF. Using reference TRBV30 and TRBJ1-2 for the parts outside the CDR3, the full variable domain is SQTIHQWPATLVQPVGSPLSLECTVEGTSNPNLYWYRQAAGRGLQLLFYSVGIGQISSEVPQNLSASRPQDRQFILSSKKLLLSDSGFYLCAWSAEGEGYGYTFGSGTRLTVV.

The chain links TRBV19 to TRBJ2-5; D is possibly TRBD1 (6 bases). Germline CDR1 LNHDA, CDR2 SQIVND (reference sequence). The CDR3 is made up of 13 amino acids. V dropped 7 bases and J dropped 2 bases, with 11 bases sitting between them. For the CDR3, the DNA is TGTGCCAGTACCCCGGGACAACAAGAGACCCAGTACTTC. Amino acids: CASTPGQQETQYF.

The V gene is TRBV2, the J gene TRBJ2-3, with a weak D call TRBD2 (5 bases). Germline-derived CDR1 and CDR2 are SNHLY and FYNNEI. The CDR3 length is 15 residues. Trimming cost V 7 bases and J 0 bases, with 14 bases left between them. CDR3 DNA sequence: TGTGCCAGCACCCAACTAGAAGGGAGCACAGATACGCAGTATTTT. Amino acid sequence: CASTQLEGSTDTQYF.

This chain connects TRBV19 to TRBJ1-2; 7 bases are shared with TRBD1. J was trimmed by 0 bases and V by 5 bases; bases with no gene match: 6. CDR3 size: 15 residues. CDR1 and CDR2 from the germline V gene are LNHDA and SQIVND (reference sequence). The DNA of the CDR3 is TGTGCCAGTAGTCCCAAGACAGGGACTAACTATGGCTACACCTTC. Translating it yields CASSPKTGTNYGYTF.

The DNA of the CDR3 is TGTGCCAGTAGTAGTGGGACAGGGAGGCTATGGTCCTTTTTT. It specifies CASSSGTGRLWSFF. V usage is TRBV19 and J usage is TRBJ1-4; 9 positions match TRBD1. Germline trimming cut 4 bases from V and 17 bases from J; bases unmatched to any gene: 14. CDR3 length: 14 residues. The germline CDR1 and CDR2 sequences are LNHDA and SQIVND (reference sequence).

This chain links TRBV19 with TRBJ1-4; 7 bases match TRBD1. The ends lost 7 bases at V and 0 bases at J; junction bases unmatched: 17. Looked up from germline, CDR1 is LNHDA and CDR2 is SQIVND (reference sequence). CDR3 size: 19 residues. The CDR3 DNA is TGTGCCAGTACCCCCGAATCGGGACAGAGTTCGGCAACTAATGAAAAACTGTTTTTT. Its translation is CASTPESGQSSATNEKLFF.

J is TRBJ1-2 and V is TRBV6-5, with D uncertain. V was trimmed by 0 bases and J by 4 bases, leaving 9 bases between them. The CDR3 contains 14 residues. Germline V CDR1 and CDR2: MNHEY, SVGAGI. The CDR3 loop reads CASSYSRGFYGYTF. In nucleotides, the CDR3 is TGTGCCAGCAGTTACTCTCGGGGATTCTATGGCTACACCTTC.

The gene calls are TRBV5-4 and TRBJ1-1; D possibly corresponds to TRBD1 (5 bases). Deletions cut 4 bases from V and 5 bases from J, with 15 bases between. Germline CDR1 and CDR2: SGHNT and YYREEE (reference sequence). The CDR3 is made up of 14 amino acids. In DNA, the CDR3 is TGTGCCAGCAGCGTAGACAGTGCGCGGACTGAAGCTTTCTTT. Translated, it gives CASSVDSARTEAFF. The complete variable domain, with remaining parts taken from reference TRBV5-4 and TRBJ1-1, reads ETGVTQSPTHLIKTRGQQVTLRCSSQSGHNTVSWYQQALGQGPQFIFQYYREEENGRGNFPPRFSGLQFPNYSSELNVNALELDDSALYLCASSVDSARTEAFFGQGTRLTVV.